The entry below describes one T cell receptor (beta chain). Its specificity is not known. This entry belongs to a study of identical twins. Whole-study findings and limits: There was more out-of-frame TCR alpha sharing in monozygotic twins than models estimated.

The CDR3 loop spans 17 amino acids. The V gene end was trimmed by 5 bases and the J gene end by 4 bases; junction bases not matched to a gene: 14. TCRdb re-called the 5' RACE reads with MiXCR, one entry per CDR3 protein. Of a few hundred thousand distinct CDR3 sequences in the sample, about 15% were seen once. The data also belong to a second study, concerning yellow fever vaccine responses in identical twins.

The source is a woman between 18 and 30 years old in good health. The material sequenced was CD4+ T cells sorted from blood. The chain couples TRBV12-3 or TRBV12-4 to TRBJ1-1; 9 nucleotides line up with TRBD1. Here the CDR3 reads CASSPVPGQGPGTEAFF. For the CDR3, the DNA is TGTGCCAGCAGTCCAGTCCCGGGACAGGGTCCGGGCACTGAAGCTTTCTTT.